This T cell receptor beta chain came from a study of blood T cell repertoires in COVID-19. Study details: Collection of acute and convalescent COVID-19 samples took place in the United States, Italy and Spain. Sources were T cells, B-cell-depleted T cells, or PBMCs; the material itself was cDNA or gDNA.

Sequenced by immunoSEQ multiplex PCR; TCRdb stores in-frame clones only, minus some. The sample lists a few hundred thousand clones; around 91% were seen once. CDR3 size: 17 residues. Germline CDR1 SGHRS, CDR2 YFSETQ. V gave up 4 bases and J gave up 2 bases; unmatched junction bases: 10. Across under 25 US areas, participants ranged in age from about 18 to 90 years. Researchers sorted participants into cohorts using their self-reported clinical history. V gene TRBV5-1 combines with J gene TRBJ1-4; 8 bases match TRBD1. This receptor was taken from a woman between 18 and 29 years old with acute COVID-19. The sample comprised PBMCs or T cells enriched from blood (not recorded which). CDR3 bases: TGCGCCAGCAGCCCTACGACAGGGGCCACGACTAATGAAAAACTGTTTTTT. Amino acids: CASSPTTGATTNEKLFF.